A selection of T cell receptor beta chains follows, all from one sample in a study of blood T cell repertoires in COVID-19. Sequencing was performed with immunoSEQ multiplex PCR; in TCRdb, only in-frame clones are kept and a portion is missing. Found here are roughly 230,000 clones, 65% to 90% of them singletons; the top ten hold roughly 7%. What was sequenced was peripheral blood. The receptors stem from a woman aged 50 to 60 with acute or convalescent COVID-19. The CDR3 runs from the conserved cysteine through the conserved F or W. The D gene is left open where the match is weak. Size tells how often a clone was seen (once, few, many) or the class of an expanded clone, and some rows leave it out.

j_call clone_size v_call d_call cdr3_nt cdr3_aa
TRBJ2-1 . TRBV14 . TGTGCCAGCAGCCAATCTCGGGTGACGCAGTTCTTC CASSQSRVTQFF
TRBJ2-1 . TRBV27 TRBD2 TGTGCCAGCAGTTTGGGACTAGCGGGGTGGCCCTACAATGAGCAGTTCTTC CASSLGLAGWPYNEQFF
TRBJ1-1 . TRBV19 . TGTGCCAGTAGTATAGCCGTGACAGTGAACACTGAAGCTTTCTTT CASSIAVTVNTEAFF
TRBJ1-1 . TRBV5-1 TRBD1 TGCGCCAGCAGCTTGGCCGACAGGGGTACTGAAGCTTTCTTT CASSLADRGTEAFF
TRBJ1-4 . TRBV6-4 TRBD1 TGTGCCAGCAGCCCGGGACAGGGGTATGAAAAACTGTTTTTT CASSPGQGYEKLFF
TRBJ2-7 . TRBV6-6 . TGTGCCAGCAGTTACTCTCCAACCTACGAGCAGTACTTC CASSYSPTYEQYF
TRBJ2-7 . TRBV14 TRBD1 TGTGCCAGCAGTAGGGACAGGAGATCCTACGAGCAGTACTTC CASSRDRRSYEQYF
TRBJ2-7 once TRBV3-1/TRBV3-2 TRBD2 TGTGCCAGCAGCCAAAATCTAGCGGGGGGCCCTACCTACGAGCAGTACTTC CASSQNLAGGPTYEQYF
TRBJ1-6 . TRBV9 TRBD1 TGTGCCAGCAGCGTAGACACAGGGGGTTCACCCCTCCACTTT CASSVDTGGSPLHF
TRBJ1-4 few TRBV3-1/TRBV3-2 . TGTGCCAGCAGCCAGGGAGGAGGGGCAGAGGAAAAACTGTTTTTT CASSQGGGAEEKLFF
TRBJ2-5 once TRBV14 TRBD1 TGTGCCAGCAGCCAAGTTGGACAGGAAGAGACCCAGTACTTC CASSQVGQEETQYF
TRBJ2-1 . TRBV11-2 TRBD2 TGTGCCAGCAGAAAAAAGGGGGGACTAGCGGGACCCTTATACAATGAGCAGTTCTTC CASRKKGGLAGPLYNEQFF
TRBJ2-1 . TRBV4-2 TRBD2 TGTGCCAGCAGCCAAGATATAACGGGACTAGCGCACAATGAGCAGTTCTTC CASSQDITGLAHNEQFF
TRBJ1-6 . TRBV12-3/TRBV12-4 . TGTGCCAGCAGTTTAACAGAGACCTCACCCCTCCACTTT CASSLTETSPLHF
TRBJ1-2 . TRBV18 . TGTGCCAGCTCACCTCCGACCGGTGAGGGCCCTCATGGCTACACCTTC CASSPPTGEGPHGYTF
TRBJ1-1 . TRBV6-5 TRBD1 TGTGCCAGCAGTTACACCAAGGACAGGGGGAACACTGAAGCTTTCTTT CASSYTKDRGNTEAFF
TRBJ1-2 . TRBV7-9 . TGTGCCAGCAGCGACGATCAGGTCCGGGGCTACACCTTC CASSDDQVRGYTF
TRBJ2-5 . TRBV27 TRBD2 TGTGCCAGCAGTGAGCGGGGAGTACAAGAGACCCAGTACTTC CASSERGVQETQYF
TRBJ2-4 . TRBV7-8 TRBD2 TGTGCCAGCAGCTTAGAGGGACTAGCGGCCAAAAACATTCAGTACTTC CASSLEGLAAKNIQYF
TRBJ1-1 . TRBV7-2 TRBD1 TGTGCCAGCAGCTTTGCCGGGACAGGGGGCTACAATGAAGCTTTCTTT CASSFAGTGGYNEAFF
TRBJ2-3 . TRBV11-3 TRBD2 TGTGCCAGCAGTAGCGGGAGCCCAGATACGCAGTATTTT CASSSGSPDTQYF
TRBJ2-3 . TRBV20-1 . TGCAGTGCTAGTGCCCCAAGGGGCACCACAGATACGCAGTATTTT CSASAPRGTTDTQYF
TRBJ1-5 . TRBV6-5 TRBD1 TGTGCCAGCAGATTCGACAGGGGGCAGCCCCAGCATTTT CASRFDRGQPQHF
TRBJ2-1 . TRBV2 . TGTGCCAGCAGACGCCGGGGATTCAATGAGCAGTTCTTC CASRRRGFNEQFF
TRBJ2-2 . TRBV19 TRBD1 TGTGCCAGTAGCAAGGGACAGGGGGCCCCCGGGGAGCTGTTTTTT CASSKGQGAPGELFF
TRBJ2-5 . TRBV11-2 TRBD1 TGTGCCAGCAGCCCATCCGGCAGGGGGAGTGAGACCCAGTACTTC CASSPSGRGSETQYF
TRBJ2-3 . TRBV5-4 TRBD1 TGTGCCAGCAGCTTGGGGACAGGGGCGTCGGATACGCAGTATTTT CASSLGTGASDTQYF
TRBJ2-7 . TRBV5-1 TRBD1 TGCGCCAGCAGCGCCGGACAGGGGCCCTCCTACGAGCAGTACTTC CASSAGQGPSYEQYF
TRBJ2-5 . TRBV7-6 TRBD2 TGTGCCAGCAGCTTAGTCGGCGGGGGGGCAGGAGAGACCCAGTACTTC CASSLVGGGAGETQYF
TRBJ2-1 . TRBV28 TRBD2 TGTGCCAGCAGCCGGACTAGCGGGGGAAACAATGAGCAGTTCTTC CASSRTSGGNNEQFF
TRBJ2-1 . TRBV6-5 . TGTGCCAGCAGTTACTCTGGGAGGAGCTCCTACAATGAGCAGTTCTTC CASSYSGRSSYNEQFF
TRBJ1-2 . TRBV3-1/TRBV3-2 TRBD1 TGTGCCAGCAGCCCCTTGGACAGGGATGGCGGCTACACCTTC CASSPLDRDGGYTF
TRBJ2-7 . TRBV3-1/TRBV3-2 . TGTGCCAGCAGCCAAGGTCGACTTCTCAGCTCCTACGAGCAGTACTTC CASSQGRLLSSYEQYF
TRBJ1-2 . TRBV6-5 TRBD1 TGTGCCAGCAGGGGGGACAGAGACCACTATGGCTACACCTTC CASRGDRDHYGYTF
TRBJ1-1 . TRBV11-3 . TGTGCCAGCAGCCTGAGATGGAACACTGAAGCTTTCTTT CASSLRWNTEAFF
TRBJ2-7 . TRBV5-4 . TGTGCCAGCAGCTCGGGATCGAAAAACTTTATTAACGAGCAGTACTTC CASSSGSKNFINEQYF
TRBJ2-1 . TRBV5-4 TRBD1 TGTGCCAGCAGCCCGGGACAGGGAGTCCACAATGAGCAGTTCTTC CASSPGQGVHNEQFF
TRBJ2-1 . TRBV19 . TGTGCCAGTAGTATAGAGGACATGCGATACAATGAGCAGTTCTTC CASSIEDMRYNEQFF
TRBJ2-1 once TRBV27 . TGTGCCAGCAGTAAAAATACAGGGTCCGGGTCCTACAATGAGCAGTTCTTC CASSKNTGSGSYNEQFF
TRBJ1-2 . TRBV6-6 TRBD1 TGTGCCAGCGTAACGGACAGGGCACATGGCTACACCTTC CASVTDRAHGYTF
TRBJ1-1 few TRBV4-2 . TGTGCCAGCAGCCAAGAGCCCGGAAGGAGCACTGAAGCTTTCTTT CASSQEPGRSTEAFF
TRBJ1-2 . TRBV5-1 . TGCGCCAGCAGCTTGGACACCACCATGGGCTACACCTTC CASSLDTTMGYTF
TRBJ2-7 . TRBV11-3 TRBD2 TGTGCCAGCAGCCACAGCGGGAGGCCCTACGAGCAGTACTTC CASSHSGRPYEQYF
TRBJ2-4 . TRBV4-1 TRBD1 TGCGCCAGCAGCCACCCGGGACAGGAGCGCGGCATTCAGTACTTC CASSHPGQERGIQYF
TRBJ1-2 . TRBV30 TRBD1 TGTGCCTGGAGTGTACGTAGGACAGGGCTTGGCTACACCTTC CAWSVRRTGLGYTF
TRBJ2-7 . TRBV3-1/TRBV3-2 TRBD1 TGTGCCAGCAGCCAAGCTCATCCGGGACAGGGTAACGAGCAGTACTTC CASSQAHPGQGNEQYF
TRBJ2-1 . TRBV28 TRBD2 TGTGCCAGCCCCCCAAGCGGGAGTGCAAACAATGAGCAGTTCTTC CASPPSGSANNEQFF
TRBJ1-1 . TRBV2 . TGTGCCAGCAGAAACAGGGTGAGCACTGAAGCTTTCTTT CASRNRVSTEAFF
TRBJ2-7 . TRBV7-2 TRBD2 TGTGCCAGCAGCTCCCGGACTAGCGGGGACTACGAGCAGTACTTC CASSSRTSGDYEQYF
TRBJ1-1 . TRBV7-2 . TGTGCCAGCAGCTCCGACATCGTCACTGAAGCTTTCTTT CASSSDIVTEAFF
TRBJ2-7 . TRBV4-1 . TGCGCCAGCAGCCAAGATCGGCGGGGTGGGGCCTACGAGCAGTACTTC CASSQDRRGGAYEQYF
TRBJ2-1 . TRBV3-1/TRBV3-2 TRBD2 TGTGCCAGCAGCCAAGAAGGCGGGAGGGCCTTTGATGAGCAGTTCTTC CASSQEGGRAFDEQFF
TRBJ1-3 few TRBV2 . TGTGCCAGCAGTGTGCTACAGCTCTCTGGAAACACCATATATTTT CASSVLQLSGNTIYF